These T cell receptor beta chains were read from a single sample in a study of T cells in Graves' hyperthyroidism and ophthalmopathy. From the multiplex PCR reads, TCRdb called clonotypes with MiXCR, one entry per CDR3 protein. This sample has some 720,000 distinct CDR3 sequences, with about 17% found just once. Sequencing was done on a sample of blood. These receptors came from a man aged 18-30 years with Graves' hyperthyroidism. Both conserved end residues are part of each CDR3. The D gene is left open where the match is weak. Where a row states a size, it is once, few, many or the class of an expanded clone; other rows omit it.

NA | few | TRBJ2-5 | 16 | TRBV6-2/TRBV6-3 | CASSAYQVLVGETQYF | TGTGCCAGCAGTGCCTACCAAGTACTAGTTGGGGAGACCCAGTACTTC
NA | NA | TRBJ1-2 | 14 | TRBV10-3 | CAISESRDTHGYTF | TGTGCCATCAGTGAGTCCCGGGACACCCATGGCTACACCTTC
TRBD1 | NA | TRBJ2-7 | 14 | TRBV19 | CASSPQGALYEQYF | TGTGCCAGTAGTCCTCAGGGGGCCCTCTACGAGCAGTACTTC
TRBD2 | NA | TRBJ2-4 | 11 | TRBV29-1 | CSAETSVLQYF | TGCAGCGCTGAGACTAGCGTCCTTCAGTACTTC
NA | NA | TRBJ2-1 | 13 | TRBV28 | CASTPSGTNEQFF | TGTGCCAGCACCCCATCCGGGACCAATGAGCAGTTCTTC
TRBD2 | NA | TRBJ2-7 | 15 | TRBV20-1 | CSARISGRARNEQYF | TGCAGTGCTCGTATTAGCGGGAGGGCCAGGAACGAGCAGTACTTC
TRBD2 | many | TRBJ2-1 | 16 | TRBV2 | CASSGLAGGPYNEQFF | TGTGCCAGCAGTGGCCTAGCGGGAGGGCCCTACAATGAGCAGTTCTTC
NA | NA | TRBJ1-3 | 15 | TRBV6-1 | CASTRDTSSGNTIYF | TGTGCCAGCACCCGGGACACCAGCTCTGGAAACACCATATATTTT
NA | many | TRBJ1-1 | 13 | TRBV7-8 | CATNVLRDTEAFF | TGTGCCACCAATGTTCTTCGGGACACTGAAGCTTTCTTT
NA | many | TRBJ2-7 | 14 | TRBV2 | CASGEWTSSYEQYF | TGTGCCAGCGGCGAGTGGACCAGCTCCTACGAGCAGTACTTC